Below are 10 T cell receptor beta chains sequenced from a single sample in a study of cytomegalovirus exposure and HLA in healthy donors. The PCR employed 60 Vbeta primers together with 13 Jbeta primers. Clones were sequenced by immunoSEQ multiplex PCR, and TCRdb holds only the in-frame ones, with some missing. Of under 100,000 clones listed, over 60% are singletons. The sequencing sample was made of PBMCs. The receptor set was obtained from a man in his forties or fifties in good health and CMV-seronegative.

In this sample, this clone turned up once. V usage is TRBV28 and J usage is TRBJ1-1; D is perhaps TRBD1 (5 bases). Trimming removed 3 bases at V and 6 bases at J, with 20 bases between. Germline V gene data show CDR1 as MDHEN and CDR2 as SYDVKM. CDR3 length: 16 amino acids. As DNA, the CDR3 is TGTGCCAGCAGTTTGAAGTTCGGGGGGTTTGGGGCTGAAGCTTTCTTT. Translation: CASSLKFGGFGAEAFF. The entire variable domain, with the rest obtained from reference TRBV28 and TRBJ1-1, is as follows: DVKVTQSSRYLVKRTGEKVFLECVQDMDHENMFWYRQDPGLGLRLIYFSYDVKMKEKGDIPEGYSVSREKKERFSLILESASTNQTSMYLCASSLKFGGFGAEAFFGQGTRLTVV.

The chain links TRBV28 to TRBJ2-5; maybe TRBD1 (5 bases). Germline CDR1 reads MDHEN; CDR2 reads SYDVKM. There are 16 residues in the CDR3. With 1 base removed from V and 2 bases from J, the gap between germline ends came to 14 bases. In DNA form, the CDR3 reads TGTGCCAGCAGTTTATATGGCTGGCGGACACAAGAGACCCAGTACTTC. Its translation is CASSLYGWRTQETQYF.

This chain connects TRBV11-3 to TRBJ1-2; TRBD1 matches at 8 bases. The CDR3 extends over 13 amino acids. Germline loops: CDR1 SGHNT, CDR2 YENEEA. The trim removed 4 bases at V and 4 bases at J, leaving 2 bases unmatched. CDR3 in amino acids: CASSSGQGYGYTF. The CDR3 bases are TGTGCCAGCAGCTCCGGACAGGGCTATGGCTACACCTTC.

V and J are TRBV9 and TRBJ2-3; 8 positions match TRBD2. The CDR3 runs 17 residues. CDR1 is SGDLS, CDR2 YYNGEE, per germline. The J segment lost 4 bases and the V segment lost 3 bases, leaving 13 bases of the junction unmatched. The DNA for the CDR3 is TGTGCCAGCAGCGCCCGACCGGGACTAGAACTCGCAGATACGCAGTATTTT. This gives the protein CASSARPGLELADTQYF.

The rearrangement links TRBV2 to TRBJ2-2, with TRBD2 as a possible D gene (5 bases). The CDR3 length is 13 residues. The germline CDR1 and CDR2 sequences are SNHLY and FYNNEI. V was clipped by 7 bases and J by 4 bases, with 10 bases between them. Written as DNA, the CDR3 is TGTGCCAGCACGGCGGGCGTCACCGGGGAGCTGTTTTTT. Translated: CASTAGVTGELFF.

This clone was picked up a small number of times. The chain recombines TRBV5-1 with TRBJ2-7; 8 bases are shared with TRBD1. This CDR3 has 15 residues. With V trimmed by 3 bases and J by 1 base, 6 bases remained unmatched. CDR1 SGHRS and CDR2 YFSETQ come from the germline V gene. The CDR3 spells CASSWRTGPSYEQYF. CDR3 nucleotides: TGCGCCAGCAGCTGGAGGACAGGGCCTTCCTACGAGCAGTACTTC.

This chain links TRBV4-3 with TRBJ2-2; 11 nucleotides agree with TRBD2. Germline trimming cut 4 bases from V and 1 base from J; bases unmatched to any gene: 14. There are 20 residues in the CDR3. Germline lookup yields CDR1 LGHNA and CDR2 YSLEER. The CDR3 sequence: CASSPLGNSGGAENTGELFF. Written as DNA, the CDR3 is TGCGCCAGCAGCCCCCTGGGGAATAGCGGGGGGGCGGAGAACACCGGGGAGCTGTTTTTT.

The chain joins TRBV11-1 to TRBJ2-2, with D possibly TRBD1 on 5 matching bases. Looked up from germline, CDR1 is SGHAT and CDR2 is FQDESV (reference sequence). CDR3 length: 19 amino acids. The V end was cut by 5 bases, the J end by 7 bases, with 29 bases between. The CDR3 DNA sequence: TGTGCCAGCAGCACCCTCCCAGGGTTTAGTACCCGAACGAGCGGGGAGCTGTTTTTT. This encodes CASSTLPGFSTRTSGELFF.

V gene TRBV28 combines with J gene TRBJ1-2; 9 bases agree with TRBD1. CDR1 is MDHEN and CDR2 is SYDVKM in the germline V gene. This CDR3 contains 13 residues. The junction had 3 bases not matched to a gene; V was cut back by 7 bases and J by 3 bases. This CDR3 reads CASTRQGDYGYTF. CDR3 sequence (DNA): TGTGCCAGCACCCGACAGGGGGACTATGGCTACACCTTC.

V and J are TRBV7-3 and TRBJ1-1, with D unclear. CDR1 and CDR2 (germline): SGHTA, FQGTGA. This CDR3 is 13 amino acids long. V lost 6 bases and J lost 1, with 9 bases in between. Here the CDR3 reads CASRKARNTEAFF. For the CDR3, the DNA is TGTGCCAGCAGAAAAGCCCGGAACACTGAAGCTTTCTTT.